These 29 T cell receptor beta chains originate from one sample sequenced in a study of radiation and T cells in renal cell carcinoma. Treatment in this sample: 15 Gy SBRT to primary tumor, nephrectomy 4 weeks later. Some clones are missing from TCRdb's copy, which holds only in-frame ones; the method was immunoSEQ multiplex PCR. The sample holds approximately 10,000 clones, around 53% seen once. The starting material was tumor tissue, obtained from a patient whose treatment included radiotherapy and nephrectomy. Receptors were obtained from a man between 60 and 70 years old with renal cell carcinoma.

The rearrangement uses TRBV2 and TRBJ2-2; 8 bases match TRBD2. V gave up 1 base and J gave up 3 bases; unmatched junction bases: 4. The CDR3 is 16 amino acids. CDR1 SNHLY and CDR2 FYNNEI come from the germline V gene. CDR3: CASSEVGRADTGELFF. The CDR3, as DNA: TGTGCCAGCAGTGAAGTCGGGAGGGCCGACACCGGGGAGCTGTTTTTT. The full variable domain, in which reference TRBV2 and TRBJ2-2 provide the parts outside the CDR3, is EPEVTQTPSHQVTQMGQEVILRCVPISNHLYFYWYRQILGQKVEFLVSFYNNEISEKSEIFDDQFSVERPDGSNFTLKIRSTKLEDSAMYFCASSEVGRADTGELFFGEGSRLTVL.

This clone was observed a few times. The gene calls are TRBV18 and TRBJ2-7, with unresolved D. The V end lost 2 bases, the J end lost 3 bases, and 14 bases lay between the germline ends. This CDR3 has 15 residues. The V gene's germline CDR1 is KGHSH and CDR2 LQKENI. The CDR3 is CASSPGSYAVYEQYF. DNA of the CDR3: TGTGCCAGCTCACCAGGTTCTTACGCCGTCTACGAGCAGTACTTC.

This clone showed up just once. The J gene is TRBJ2-5, the V gene TRBV5-1; tentative D call: TRBD1 (5 bases). Germline CDR1 reads SGHRS; CDR2 reads YFSETQ. Between the trimmed V and J ends, which lost 0 bases and 5 bases, there was a span of 14 bases. CDR3 size: 15 residues. CDR3 coding DNA: TGCGCCAGCAGCTTGGTGCGCCAGGGCGTGGAGACCCAGTACTTC. Its protein product is CASSLVRQGVETQYF.

The chain has TRBV11-3 and TRBJ2-7; D not certain. V dropped 5 bases and J dropped 3 bases, with 5 bases sitting between them. From germline, CDR1 is SGHNT and CDR2 YENEEA. This CDR3 is built from 11 residues. DNA for the CDR3: TGTGCCAGCAGCGCCAGCTACGAGCAGTACTTC. This translates into CASSASYEQYF.

The rearrangement uses TRBV18 and TRBJ2-7; D may be TRBD1 (5 bases). The V gene's germline CDR1 is KGHSH and CDR2 LQKENI. The CDR3 totals 16 residues. The V and J ends lost 3 bases and 1 base respectively, with 16 bases between them. The chain's CDR3 is CASSPWQGSRSYEQYF. The CDR3 DNA reads TGTGCCAGCTCACCTTGGCAGGGTTCGCGGTCCTACGAGCAGTACTTC.

This sequence joins TRBV6-1 and TRBJ2-6; D is uncertain. V shed 2 bases and J shed 11 bases, with 10 bases lying between them. Germline V gene lookup returns CDR1 MNHNS and CDR2 SASEGT. The CDR3 consists of 13 residues. CDR3 in amino acids: CASSETQTYVLTF. CDR3 sequence (DNA): TGTGCCAGCAGTGAAACCCAGACATACGTCCTGACTTTC.

The chain combines TRBV29-1 with TRBJ1-1; 9 bases align to TRBD1. The V gene's germline CDR1 is SQVTM and CDR2 ANQGSEA. CDR3 length: 12 residues. V shed 7 bases, J shed 0 bases, and the junction held 0 bases outside the gene matches. CDR3 protein: CSGTGVNTEAFF. CDR3 nucleotide sequence: TGCAGCGGGACAGGGGTGAACACTGAAGCTTTCTTT.

This chain links TRBV4-1 with TRBJ2-5, with D unclear. The CDR3 spans 14 residues. Deletions cut 0 bases from V and 5 bases from J, with 10 bases between. The germline CDR1 and CDR2 sequences are MGHRA and YSYEKL. The CDR3 DNA follows: TGCGCCAGCAGCCAAGATCAATCGAGGGAGACCCAGTACTTC. Amino acid sequence: CASSQDQSRETQYF.

The J gene is TRBJ2-7, the V gene TRBV11-2; 7 bases are a match to TRBD2. Germline CDR1 reads SGHAT; CDR2 reads FQNNGV. V trimming: 3 bases; J trimming: 10 bases; junction bases outside the gene matches: 12. This CDR3 region has 14 residues. The CDR3 spells CASSLTSTPGVQYF. DNA for the CDR3: TGTGCCAGCAGCTTGACTAGCACCCCCGGGGTCCAGTACTTC.

The rearrangement uses TRBV19 and TRBJ2-1, with D possibly being TRBD2 (5 bases). The CDR3 has 18 amino acids. In germline, CDR1 is LNHDA, CDR2 SQIVND (reference sequence). Trimming pared 10 bases from V and 0 bases from J, leaving 25 bases between. CDR3 DNA: TGTGCCACCCGACCGAGATCGGGTCGAGGGAGCTCCTACAATGAGCAGTTCTTC. Its protein is CATRPRSGRGSSYNEQFF. Drawing the rest from reference TRBV19 and TRBJ2-1, the complete variable domain is DGGITQSPKYLFRKEGQNVTLSCEQNLNHDAMYWYRQDPGQGLRLIYYSQIVNDFQKGDIAEGYSVSREKKESFPLTVTSAQKNPTAFYLCATRPRSGRGSSYNEQFFGPGTRLTVL.

This clone rates as medium-sized (0.01 to 0.1%). The J gene is TRBJ2-7, the V gene TRBV7-2, with 8 positions matching TRBD1. V lost 2 bases and J lost 4; bases outside the gene matches: 1. Per the germline V gene, CDR1 is SGHTA and CDR2 is FQGNSA. There are 13 residues in the CDR3. CDR3 sequence reads: CASSLRQGYEQYF. In DNA form, the CDR3 reads TGTGCCAGCAGCTTACGACAGGGGTACGAGCAGTACTTC.

The chain recombines TRBV4-1 with TRBJ1-6, with a weak D call TRBD1 (5 bases). V gave up 4 bases and J gave up 5 bases, with 12 bases separating them. The CDR3 is 15 residues long. Germline V gives CDR1 MGHRA, CDR2 YSYEKL. This CDR3 reads CASSPRGTDNSPLHF. The CDR3 DNA follows: TGCGCCAGCAGCCCTCGAGGGACTGATAATTCACCCCTCCACTTT.

This chain connects TRBV5-4 to TRBJ2-3, with TRBD2 as a possible D gene (6 bases). V was shortened by 0 bases and J by 2 bases, with 10 bases between the two germline ends. In germline, CDR1 is SGHNT, CDR2 YYREEE (reference sequence). This CDR3 has 15 amino acids. Here the CDR3 reads CASSLGLAYTDTQYF. CDR3 sequence (DNA): TGTGCCAGCAGCTTGGGGCTAGCGTACACAGATACGCAGTATTTT.

The chain employs TRBV19 and TRBJ2-7; D might be TRBD2 (6 bases). V lost 1 base and J lost 3, with 13 bases in between. In germline, CDR1 is LNHDA, CDR2 SQIVND (reference sequence). The CDR3 is made up of 15 amino acids. As DNA, the CDR3 is TGTGCCAGTAGTATAGTCCTCGGGACTGGCTACGAGCAGTACTTC. It codes for CASSIVLGTGYEQYF. Full variable domain (remainder filled in from reference TRBV19 and TRBJ2-7): DGGITQSPKYLFRKEGQNVTLSCEQNLNHDAMYWYRQDPGQGLRLIYYSQIVNDFQKGDIAEGYSVSREKKESFPLTVTSAQKNPTAFYLCASSIVLGTGYEQYFGPGTRLTVT.

This clone has only a few counts. V is TRBV9 and J is TRBJ2-7; tentative D call: TRBD1 (6 bases). The length of the CDR3 is 13 residues. V was trimmed by 4 bases and J by 2 bases, leaving 10 bases between them. Germline V gene data show CDR1 as SGDLS and CDR2 as YYNGEE. This CDR3 is CASSQGQTYEQYF. The CDR3, as DNA: TGTGCCAGCAGCCAGGGACAAACCTACGAGCAGTACTTC.

This clone is medium-sized by share. The chain is built from TRBV28 and TRBJ1-2, with 8 bases aligning to TRBD1. Germline V lookup: CDR1 MDHEN, CDR2 SYDVKM. The CDR3 is made up of 15 amino acids. The V segment lost 7 bases and the J segment 3 bases; nucleotides outside the gene matches: 10. The CDR3 DNA is TGTGCCAGCACTCCCTCTCCAGGGGGCGACTATGGCTACACCTTC. This sequence encodes CASTPSPGGDYGYTF.

This rearrangement joins TRBV30 to TRBJ2-1; the match to TRBD2 covers 13 bases. Germline V lookup: CDR1 GTSNPN, CDR2 SVGIG (reference sequence). The CDR3 is made up of 16 amino acids. With 5 bases clipped from V and 5 bases from J, the junction kept 9 bases outside the gene matches. Here the CDR3 reads CAWERPGLAGNNEQFF. The CDR3 DNA follows: TGTGCCTGGGAACGACCGGGACTAGCGGGAAACAATGAGCAGTTCTTC.

V gene TRBV4-3 combines with J gene TRBJ1-1; D remains unclear. The CDR3 is 14 residues long. Germline V gives CDR1 LGHNA, CDR2 YSLEER. The ends were cut back, 0 bases at V and 1 base at J, with 6 bases in the middle. For the CDR3, the DNA is TGCGCCAGCAGCCAAGACCGCTGGAACACTGAAGCTTTCTTT. Translating it yields CASSQDRWNTEAFF.

The chain is built from TRBV5-1 and TRBJ2-2; the D gene is possibly TRBD2 (5 bases). This CDR3 has 15 residues. The germline CDR1 and CDR2 sequences are SGHRS and YFSETQ. The germline V and J ends were trimmed by 3 bases and 3 bases, with 12 bases remaining between them. CDR3 coding DNA: TGCGCCAGCAGCTCTCCGGGGTCCTACACCGGGGAGCTGTTTTTT. The encoded protein is CASSSPGSYTGELFF.

This chain joins TRBV2 and TRBJ2-5; TRBD2 aligns across 9 bases. This CDR3 is 17 amino acids long. Trimming took 6 bases from V and 5 from J; bases not matched to a gene: 16. Germline values: CDR1 SNHLY, CDR2 FYNNEI. The CDR3 DNA reads as TGTGCCAGCAGGGTCCAAGCGGGAGGTTACACGGCGGAGACCCAGTACTTC. This gives the protein CASRVQAGGYTAETQYF. The full variable domain, in which reference TRBV2 and TRBJ2-5 provide the parts outside the CDR3, is EPEVTQTPSHQVTQMGQEVILRCVPISNHLYFYWYRQILGQKVEFLVSFYNNEISEKSEIFDDQFSVERPDGSNFTLKIRSTKLEDSAMYFCASRVQAGGYTAETQYFGPGTRLLVL.

This chain uses TRBV7-8 with TRBJ1-1; D possibly corresponds to TRBD1 (6 bases). This CDR3 is built from 13 residues. Germline-derived CDR1 and CDR2 are SGHVS and FQNEAQ. V was pared by 5 bases and J by 1 base, with 8 bases between. For the CDR3, the DNA is TGTGCCAGCAGCCCGGGACAGAACACTGAAGCTTTCTTT. Protein: CASSPGQNTEAFF.

This clone has a handful of counts. V and J are TRBV5-6 and TRBJ2-7, with D perhaps matching TRBD1 (6 bases). V lost 0 bases and J lost 3, with 10 bases in between. CDR3 length: 14 residues. Germline values: CDR1 SGHDT, CDR2 YYEEEE. Here the CDR3 reads CASSLGGRDYEQYF. DNA for the CDR3: TGTGCCAGCAGCTTGGGGGGGCGCGACTACGAGCAGTACTTC.

The chain carries TRBV28 and TRBJ2-3, with 9 bases matching TRBD2. This CDR3 has 16 amino acids. The V gene's germline CDR1 is MDHEN and CDR2 SYDVKM. J was trimmed by 1 base and V by 4 bases; bases with no gene match: 6. CDR3 DNA sequence: TGTGCCAGCAGTTCCACGACTAGCGGCGGCACAGATACGCAGTATTTT. Translation: CASSSTTSGGTDTQYF.

The J gene is TRBJ2-7, the V gene TRBV5-4; TRBD2 matches at 7 bases. The CDR3 loop spans 14 amino acids. The germline gives CDR1 SGHNT, CDR2 YYREEE (reference sequence). The V segment lost 0 bases and the J segment 3 bases; nucleotides outside the gene matches: 3. The CDR3 sequence: CASSLAGGGYEQYF. For the CDR3, the DNA is TGTGCCAGCAGCTTGGCTGGGGGGGGCTACGAGCAGTACTTC.

This clone has just one count. The chain has TRBV27 and TRBJ2-7, with D perhaps given as TRBD1 or TRBD2 (5 bases each). The CDR3 sequence is 14 residues long. The germline V gene encodes CDR1 MNHEY and CDR2 SMNVEV (reference sequence). Deletions cut 5 bases from V and 2 bases from J, with 13 bases between. The CDR3 sequence is CASSRGESPYEQYF. Here the CDR3 DNA reads TGTGCCAGCAGTCGAGGGGAGTCCCCCTACGAGCAGTACTTC.

This clone is labeled as large. The J gene is TRBJ1-4, the V gene TRBV7-9; 9 bases are shared with TRBD1. V lost 3 bases and J lost 7; bases outside the gene matches: 6. The CDR3 runs to 15 residues. CDR1 and CDR2 (germline): SEHNR, FQNEAQ (reference sequence). The CDR3 DNA sequence: TGTGCCAGCAGCTTTGGGACAGGGCGGGGTGAAAAACTGTTTTTT. This gives the protein CASSFGTGRGEKLFF.

The chain has TRBV21-1 and TRBJ2-5; TRBD1, the table's D call, was not compared with the DNA. TRBJ2-7 explains the end of the DNA better; the J call may be wrong. TRBV21-1 is shown as a pseudogene. This CDR3 contains 14 residues. This CDR3 is CASSPGQGAYEQYF. CDR3 DNA sequence: TGTGCCAGCAGCCCGGGACAGGGGGCCTACGAGCAGTACTTC.

This clone appeared a few times. The CDR3 sequence: CSVQSGGNTEAFF. As DNA, the CDR3 is TGCAGCGTTCAAAGCGGGGGCAACACTGAAGCTTTCTTT. The chain couples TRBV29-1 to TRBJ1-1, with D possibly matching TRBD1 (6 bases). V lost 5 bases and J lost 2, with 12 bases in between. The CDR3 is 13 residues long. CDR1 is SQVTM, CDR2 ANQGSEA, per germline.

The chain is built from TRBV27 and TRBJ2-3, with D perhaps given as TRBD1 or TRBD2 (5 bases each). The V end lost 3 bases, the J end lost 6 bases, and 16 bases lay between the germline ends. From germline, CDR1 is MNHEY and CDR2 SMNVEV (reference sequence). The CDR3 spans 15 residues. The CDR3 is CASSFARDAMDTQYF. DNA for the CDR3: TGTGCCAGCAGTTTCGCCAGGGACGCGATGGATACGCAGTATTTT.